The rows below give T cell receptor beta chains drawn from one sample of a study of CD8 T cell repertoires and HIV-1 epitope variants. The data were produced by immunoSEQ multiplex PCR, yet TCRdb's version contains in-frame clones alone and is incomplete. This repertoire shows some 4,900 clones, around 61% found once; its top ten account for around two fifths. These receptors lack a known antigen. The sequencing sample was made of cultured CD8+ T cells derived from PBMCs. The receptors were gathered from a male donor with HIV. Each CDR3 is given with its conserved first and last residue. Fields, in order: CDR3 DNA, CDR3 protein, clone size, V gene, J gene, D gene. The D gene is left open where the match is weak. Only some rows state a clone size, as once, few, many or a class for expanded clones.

DNA: TGTGCCAGCAGTGAAGCGCAGACAGGGCCATTCTCCTACGAGCAGTACTTC
CDR3: CASSEAQTGPFSYEQYF
size: once
V: TRBV2
J: TRBJ2-7
D: TRBD1

DNA: TGTGCCAGCAGCCCGGACAGGGGGTACGAGCAGTACTTC
CDR3: CASSPDRGYEQYF
size: few
V: TRBV28
J: TRBJ2-7
D: TRBD1

DNA: TGTGCCAGCGGCCTAGACAGGGTTTTTTACAATGAGCAGTTCTTC
CDR3: CASGLDRVFYNEQFF
size: .
V: TRBV21-1
J: TRBJ2-1
D: .

DNA: TGTGCCAGCAGCCCGGGCCCGGGGGAATATGGCTACACCTTC
CDR3: CASSPGPGEYGYTF
size: .
V: TRBV5-8
J: TRBJ1-2
D: .

DNA: TGTGCCAGCAGCTTAGGGACATTGAGCTCCTACGAGCAGTACTTC
CDR3: CASSLGTLSSYEQYF
size: .
V: TRBV7-6
J: TRBJ2-7
D: .

DNA: TGTGCCAGCACGTATTTCGACAGTTTCAACGGGGAGCTGTTTTTT
CDR3: CASTYFDSFNGELFF
size: .
V: TRBV6-5
J: TRBJ2-2
D: .

DNA: TGTGCCAGCAGTTACGGGCTAGGCGGGGTCGAAGCTTTCTTT
CDR3: CASSYGLGGVEAFF
size: .
V: TRBV6-6
J: TRBJ1-1
D: .

DNA: TGTGCCAGCAGCCGGGACTTCAATGAGCAGTTCTTC
CDR3: CASSRDFNEQFF
size: few
V: TRBV5-8
J: TRBJ2-1
D: .

DNA: TGTGCCAGCAGTTACGGGACGGTTTACAATGAGCAGTTCTTC
CDR3: CASSYGTVYNEQFF
size: once
V: TRBV6-5
J: TRBJ2-1
D: .

DNA: TGTGCCAGCAGTCCAAACTTCGAGACAGGGCATGGCTACACCTTC
CDR3: CASSPNFETGHGYTF
size: .
V: TRBV27
J: TRBJ1-2
D: TRBD1

DNA: TGCGCCAGCAGTGAGTCGTATGAGCCAGGGGATTCAGATACGCAGTATTTT
CDR3: CASSESYEPGDSDTQYF
size: .
V: TRBV10-1
J: TRBJ2-3
D: .

DNA: TGTGCCAGCAGCGATGGAAACTACAATGAGCAGTTCTTC
CDR3: CASSDGNYNEQFF
size: .
V: TRBV7-2
J: TRBJ2-1
D: .

DNA: TGTGCCAGCAGTCCAGAGGACAGTCGTGGGGGCGGGGAGCTGTTTTTT
CDR3: CASSPEDSRGGGELFF
size: .
V: TRBV27
J: TRBJ2-2
D: .

DNA: TGCGCCAGCAGCCAACGGGACCAAAACATTCAGTACTTC
CDR3: CASSQRDQNIQYF
size: .
V: TRBV4-3
J: TRBJ2-4
D: .

DNA: TGCGCCAGACGAAAACAGGGGGCTCCCCTTCAGGGGGTAATCCCCGAAGCTTTCTTT
CDR3: CARRKQGAPLQGVIPEAFF
size: .
V: TRBV5-1
J: TRBJ1-1
D: TRBD1

DNA: TGTGCCAGCAGCCTTAGCGGAAAGGGGGAGCTGTTTTTT
CDR3: CASSLSGKGELFF
size: .
V: TRBV6-5
J: TRBJ2-2
D: .

DNA: TGCAGCGTCCGACAGAACACCGGGGAGCTGTTTTTT
CDR3: CSVRQNTGELFF
size: few
V: TRBV29-1
J: TRBJ2-2
D: .

DNA: TGTGCCAGCAGCTCCCCGGACAGGGCGGGGTTCTACACCTTC
CDR3: CASSSPDRAGFYTF
size: .
V: TRBV7-2
J: TRBJ1-2
D: TRBD1

DNA: TGTGCCAGCAGTGTAGGAGCGGGGGGGCGAGACACCGGGGAGCTGTTTTTT
CDR3: CASSVGAGGRDTGELFF
size: .
V: TRBV2
J: TRBJ2-2
D: TRBD2

DNA: TGTGCCAGCAGTTTAGAGACAGGGAATGAGCAGTTCTTC
CDR3: CASSLETGNEQFF
size: .
V: TRBV28
J: TRBJ2-1
D: TRBD1

DNA: TGTGCCAGCAGCTCCAGACCGAATGAGCAGTTCTTC
CDR3: CASSSRPNEQFF
size: .
V: TRBV5-6
J: TRBJ2-1
D: .

DNA: TGTGCCAGTAGTACCCTAGCGACAGAATACGAGCAGTACTTC
CDR3: CASSTLATEYEQYF
size: large
V: TRBV19
J: TRBJ2-7
D: .

DNA: TGTGCCAGCAGCGTTGGAGCGGGGGAGTACAATGAGCAGTTCTTC
CDR3: CASSVGAGEYNEQFF
size: .
V: TRBV9
J: TRBJ2-1
D: TRBD2

DNA: TGTGCCAGCAGCCCCGGCCTCGGTGGAGTAGGTGAAGCTTTCTTT
CDR3: CASSPGLGGVGEAFF
size: few
V: TRBV7-8
J: TRBJ1-1
D: .

DNA: TGTGCCAGCAGCCTCATCGGTAACAGATTAACAGATACGCAGTATTTT
CDR3: CASSLIGNRLTDTQYF
size: .
V: TRBV7-9
J: TRBJ2-3
D: .

DNA: TGTGCCAGCAGCTCGACCGGGACAGGGGATGGGGGCTACACCTTC
CDR3: CASSSTGTGDGGYTF
size: .
V: TRBV7-8
J: TRBJ1-2
D: TRBD1

DNA: TGCGCCAGCAGCCAAGCCGACGGACCGGGCGGGGTGCAGTACTTC
CDR3: CASSQADGPGGVQYF
size: .
V: TRBV4-3
J: TRBJ2-7
D: .

DNA: TGCGCCAGCAGCCAAACCGGGACAGGGGGTTTCGAGCAGTACTTC
CDR3: CASSQTGTGGFEQYF
size: once
V: TRBV5-1
J: TRBJ2-7
D: TRBD1

DNA: TGTGCCAGCAGCTCCCCCCCGCGGGGGGTCAATGAGCAGTTCTTC
CDR3: CASSSPPRGVNEQFF
size: .
V: TRBV7-9
J: TRBJ2-1
D: TRBD2

DNA: TGTGCCAGCAGCTTAGAACAGGGTTGGGAAGATACGCAGTATTTT
CDR3: CASSLEQGWEDTQYF
size: .
V: TRBV7-9
J: TRBJ2-3
D: .

DNA: TGTGCCAGCAGCACGGACAGGGGGCGGCTCGAGCAGTACTTC
CDR3: CASSTDRGRLEQYF
size: .
V: TRBV11-2
J: TRBJ2-7
D: TRBD1

DNA: TGTGCCAGCAGCTCGTCCCGGGACAGGGGGCATGAAGCTTTCTTT
CDR3: CASSSSRDRGHEAFF
size: .
V: TRBV9
J: TRBJ1-1
D: TRBD1

DNA: TGCGCCAGCAGGCCAGGACTAGCGGGGGCAAACACCGGGGAGCTGTTTTTT
CDR3: CASRPGLAGANTGELFF
size: .
V: TRBV5-1
J: TRBJ2-2
D: TRBD2

DNA: TGTGCCAGCCGACCCACCGGGACAGAGTACAATGAGCAGTTCTTC
CDR3: CASRPTGTEYNEQFF
size: .
V: TRBV25-1
J: TRBJ2-1
D: TRBD1

DNA: TGCGCCAGCTCCCTGGCTAGCGAGGGATACTATGGCTACACCTTC
CDR3: CASSLASEGYYGYTF
size: .
V: TRBV5-1
J: TRBJ1-2
D: .

DNA: TGTGCCAGCAGCGTAGTAGGTGGGGGACAGGGATCTTACAATGAGCAGTTCTTC
CDR3: CASSVVGGGQGSYNEQFF
size: .
V: TRBV9
J: TRBJ2-1
D: TRBD1

DNA: TGTGCCAGCAGTGAACAGGCCTACGAGCAGTACTTC
CDR3: CASSEQAYEQYF
size: .
V: TRBV6-1
J: TRBJ2-7
D: .

DNA: TGTGCCAGCAGTTCAACAACAACGAGTACAGGGGCGGTGGGGGAGCTGTTTTTT
CDR3: CASSSTTTSTGAVGELFF
size: few
V: TRBV27
J: TRBJ2-2
D: TRBD1

DNA: TGTGCCAGCGAGTCACCACCCAATGAGCAGTTCTTC
CDR3: CASESPPNEQFF
size: few
V: TRBV6-6
J: TRBJ2-1
D: .

DNA: TGTGCCAGCAGCTTAGACAGGGACACCTCCAATGAGCAGTTCTTC
CDR3: CASSLDRDTSNEQFF
size: few
V: TRBV7-6
J: TRBJ2-1
D: .

DNA: TGCGCCAGCAGCTTGGCCGGTCACAGGGGTGGTACTGAAGCTTTCTTT
CDR3: CASSLAGHRGGTEAFF
size: .
V: TRBV5-1
J: TRBJ1-1
D: TRBD1

DNA: TGTGCCAGCAGCAAAGATGGGTGTGGACAGGGTAGCTATGGCTACACCTTC
CDR3: CASSKDGCGQGSYGYTF
size: .
V: TRBV21-1
J: TRBJ1-2
D: .

DNA: TGTGCCAGCTCACCGGGGAACACCGGGGAGCTGTTTTTT
CDR3: CASSPGNTGELFF
size: .
V: TRBV18
J: TRBJ2-2
D: .